One and the same sample provided the 29 T cell receptor beta chains below, sequenced in a study of cytomegalovirus exposure and HLA in healthy donors. 13 Jbeta primers and 60 Vbeta primers were used for the PCR. TCRdb's copy holds only in-frame clones and misses some; the assay was immunoSEQ multiplex PCR. Of about 190,000 clones in the sample, around 87% were seen once. Sequenced material: PBMCs. Every receptor here comes from a man under 40 in good health and CMV-seronegative.

This clone has only one observation. This chain uses TRBV7-2 with TRBJ1-5; 10 bases map to TRBD1. CDR1 and CDR2 from the germline V gene are SGHTA and FQGNSA. V lost 2 bases and J lost 6; bases outside the gene matches: 4. The CDR3 has 15 residues. DNA of the CDR3: TGTGCCAGCAGCTTAACTGGGACAGGGGTTCAGCCCCAGCATTTT. It codes for CASSLTGTGVQPQHF.

V usage is TRBV5-1 and J usage is TRBJ2-7; TRBD2 is a possible D gene (5 bases). The CDR3 is 13 amino acids. V gave up 3 bases and J gave up 3 bases, with 10 bases separating them. Germline assignment: CDR1 SGHRS and CDR2 YFSETQ. CDR3 in amino acids: CASSSGSDYEQYF. The CDR3 DNA reads TGCGCCAGCAGCTCGGGGTCTGACTACGAGCAGTACTTC.

The rearrangement joins TRBV7-9 to TRBJ2-3; D may be TRBD1 (5 bases). Looked up from germline, CDR1 is SEHNR and CDR2 is FQNEAQ (reference sequence). The length of the CDR3 is 16 residues. V lost 4 bases to trimming and J lost 0 bases, with 14 bases between them. The CDR3 DNA is TGTGCCAGCAGCTCGTCAACAGGAAAGAGCACAGATACGCAGTATTTT. This encodes CASSSSTGKSTDTQYF.

The rearrangement uses TRBV18 and TRBJ1-5; 7 bases fit TRBD1. Trimming removed 4 bases from V and 6 bases from J; junction bases left unmatched: 12. CDR3 length: 16 residues. The germline V gene has CDR1 KGHSH and CDR2 LQKENI. The CDR3 is CASSLTVTGVTQPQHF. The CDR3 region has the DNA TGTGCCAGCTCACTTACAGTTACAGGGGTAACTCAGCCCCAGCATTTT. Together with reference TRBV18 and TRBJ1-5, the CDR3 gives the full variable domain: NAGVMQNPRHLVRRRGQEARLRCSPMKGHSHVYWYRQLPEEGLKFMVYLQKENIIDESGMPKERFSAEFPKEGPSILRIQQVVRGDSAAYFCASSLTVTGVTQPQHFGDGTRLSIL.

The genes are TRBV11-2 and TRBJ1-5, with 8 positions matching TRBD1. The J segment lost 0 bases and the V segment lost 5 bases, leaving 3 bases of the junction unmatched. Germline assignment: CDR1 SGHAT and CDR2 FQNNGV. The CDR3 spans 15 residues. CDR3 protein: CASSTDRGSNQPQHF. CDR3 DNA sequence: TGTGCCAGCAGCACCGACAGGGGTAGCAATCAGCCCCAGCATTTT.

The rearrangement links TRBV5-5 to TRBJ1-1; no clear D gene. V shed 4 bases and J shed 3 bases, with 7 bases lying between them. CDR3 length: 12 residues. Per germline, CDR1 SGHKS and CDR2 YYEKEE (reference sequence). As DNA, the CDR3 is TGTGCCAGCAGCATGGCTTACACTGAAGCTTTCTTT. This encodes CASSMAYTEAFF.

This clone has a single count. The chain links TRBV21-1 to TRBJ1-1; no DNA check was done on the table's D call, TRBD1. TRBV21-1 is termed a pseudogene. CDR3 size: 12 residues. As DNA, the CDR3 is TGTGCCAGCAGCGACAGGCTGGCTGAAGCTTTCTTT. It encodes CASSDRLAEAFF.

J is TRBJ1-6 and V is TRBV7-8; 8 nucleotides agree with TRBD1. V was clipped by 1 base and J by 6 bases; unmatched bases: 11. This CDR3 has 18 amino acids. Germline V gene data show CDR1 as SGHVS and CDR2 as FQNEAQ. The CDR3 here is CASSLGPGGMGTNSPLHF. The CDR3 nucleotides are TGTGCCAGCAGCTTAGGCCCAGGGGGCATGGGGACTAATTCACCCCTCCACTTT.

V usage is TRBV7-9 and J usage is TRBJ1-3, with D possibly TRBD1 on 6 matching bases. The CDR3 sequence is 15 residues long. CDR1 is SEHNR and CDR2 is FQNEAQ in the germline V gene (reference sequence). The V end lost 5 bases, the J end lost 0 bases, and 11 bases lay between the germline ends. The CDR3 bases are TGTGCCAGCAGCCAGACAGGCTACTCTGGAAACACCATATATTTT. Translated, it gives CASSQTGYSGNTIYF.

This rearrangement joins TRBV7-9 to TRBJ1-2; possible D gene TRBD1, 6 bases. Trimming left V 5 bases short and J 4 bases short, with 20 bases between. Germline V gene data show CDR1 as SEHNR and CDR2 as FQNEAQ (reference sequence). This CDR3 is 16 amino acids long. CDR3 amino acids: CASSPGTLSQGYGYTF. The DNA for the CDR3 is TGTGCCAGCAGCCCAGGGACACTCAGTCAGGGCTATGGCTACACCTTC.

The chain joins TRBV5-1 to TRBJ2-3; D gene unclear. The V end was cut by 2 bases, the J end by 0 bases, with 7 bases between. The CDR3 consists of 14 residues. Germline assignment: CDR1 SGHRS and CDR2 YFSETQ. The CDR3, as DNA: TGCGCCAGCAGCTTTGGCAGTAGCACAGATACGCAGTATTTT. It specifies CASSFGSSTDTQYF.

This chain joins TRBV4-1 and TRBJ2-1; perhaps TRBD2 as D (6 bases). CDR1 and CDR2 from the germline V gene are MGHRA and YSYEKL. With 0 bases removed from V and 2 bases from J, the gap between germline ends came to 8 bases. The CDR3 is 15 amino acids. CDR3 nucleotide sequence: TGCGCCAGCAGCCAAGATAGGACTACCTACAATGAGCAGTTCTTC. Its protein is CASSQDRTTYNEQFF.

The chain is built from TRBV14 and TRBJ2-1; TRBD1 agrees at 7 bases. The CDR3 runs to 13 residues. The germline V gene has CDR1 SGHDN and CDR2 FVKESK. J gave up 14 bases and V 1 base, and 8 bases lay outside the gene matches. CDR3 amino acids: CASSQGWGTDEFF. In nucleotides, the CDR3 is TGTGCCAGCAGCCAAGGGTGGGGGACAGACGAGTTCTTC.

J is TRBJ2-1 and V is TRBV15; D unresolved. CDR3 length equals 15 residues. The germline V gene encodes CDR1 LNHNV and CDR2 YYDKDF (reference sequence). With 0 bases removed from V and 4 bases from J, the gap between germline ends came to 10 bases. CDR3 DNA sequence: TGTGCCACCAGCAGAGATCCGAACAGTTACAATGAGCAGTTCTTC. As protein: CATSRDPNSYNEQFF.

V usage is TRBV11-2 and J usage is TRBJ1-2; 12 nucleotides line up with TRBD1. Germline V gene sequence: CDR1 SGHAT, CDR2 FQNNGV. With V trimmed by 3 bases and J by 8 bases, 7 bases remained unmatched. The CDR3 loop spans 15 amino acids. For the CDR3, the DNA is TGTGCCAGCAGCTTCCGGGACAGGGGGCGGAAGGGCTACACCTTC. As protein: CASSFRDRGRKGYTF.

The chain has TRBV2 and TRBJ1-1; D gene unclear. The ends were cut back, 7 bases at V and 1 base at J, with 19 bases in the middle. Germline CDR1 SNHLY, CDR2 FYNNEI. CDR3 length: 16 amino acids. The CDR3 reads CASTPPTGNRNTEAFF. The DNA of the CDR3 is TGTGCCAGCACCCCCCCCACGGGGAATAGGAACACTGAAGCTTTCTTT.

This clone appeared once. V gene TRBV15 combines with J gene TRBJ1-5, with 12 positions matching TRBD1. Germline loops: CDR1 LNHNV, CDR2 YYDKDF (reference sequence). V was clipped by 1 base and J by 1 base; unmatched bases: 2. The CDR3 contains 17 residues. For the CDR3, the DNA is TGTGCCACCAGCAGAGCGGGACAGGGGGCGAGCAATCAGCCCCAGCATTTT. It encodes CATSRAGQGASNQPQHF.

The CDR3: CASSLGGQPVGETQYF. Written as DNA, the CDR3 is TGCGCCAGCAGCTTGGGGGGACAGCCCGTGGGTGAGACCCAGTACTTC. V is TRBV5-1 and J is TRBJ2-5; TRBD1 agrees at 7 bases. The J segment lost 5 bases and the V segment lost 0 bases, leaving 10 bases of the junction unmatched. Germline-derived CDR1 and CDR2 are SGHRS and YFSETQ. CDR3 length equals 16 residues.

The chain links TRBV11-2 to TRBJ2-5; 7 bases align to TRBD2. Trimming cost V 5 bases and J 1 base; bases outside gene matches: 10. This CDR3 contains 16 residues. CDR1 is SGHAT, CDR2 FQNNGV, per germline. CDR3 nucleotides: TGTGCCAGCAGCACCCCGGCTAGCGGCCTCCAAGAGACCCAGTACTTC. This encodes CASSTPASGLQETQYF.

J is TRBJ2-1 and V is TRBV19; no definite D call. V gave up 5 bases and J gave up 0 bases, with 11 bases separating them. The CDR3 extends over 15 amino acids. CDR1 and CDR2 from the germline V gene are LNHDA and SQIVND (reference sequence). In DNA form, the CDR3 reads TGTGCCAGTAGTGCCGAACTAACCTCCTACAATGAGCAGTTCTTC. This encodes CASSAELTSYNEQFF.

The CDR3 DNA follows: TGTGCCAGCAGTTACTCGATTCTAGCGGGGGAGCAGTTCTTC. It encodes CASSYSILAGEQFF. The chain joins TRBV6-5 to TRBJ2-1, with 9 bases that match TRBD2. Trimming removed 0 bases from V and 10 bases from J; junction bases left unmatched: 4. CDR1 is MNHEY, CDR2 SVGAGI, per germline. The CDR3 spans 14 residues.

The chain couples TRBV27 to TRBJ2-7, with D perhaps matching TRBD1 (6 bases). Deletions cut 3 bases from V and 2 bases from J, with 11 bases between. CDR1 and CDR2 from the germline V gene are MNHEY and SMNVEV (reference sequence). The CDR3 totals 14 residues. CDR3 DNA: TGTGCCAGCAGTTTTGTGACAGGCCCCTACGAGCAGTACTTC. Amino acid sequence: CASSFVTGPYEQYF.

The rearrangement links TRBV14 to TRBJ1-5; D is perhaps TRBD1 (5 bases). The CDR3 is 15 residues long. CDR1 and CDR2 from the germline V gene are SGHDN and FVKESK. The V end lost 0 bases, the J end lost 3 bases, and 9 bases lay between the germline ends. The CDR3 DNA reads as TGTGCCAGCAGCCAAGACCGACAGCTCAATCAGCCCCAGCATTTT. Translation gives CASSQDRQLNQPQHF.

This chain connects TRBV19 to TRBJ2-2; 10 bases align to TRBD2. V lost 7 bases and J lost 5; bases outside the gene matches: 10. The CDR3 extends over 16 amino acids. The germline V gene has CDR1 LNHDA and CDR2 SQIVND (reference sequence). The CDR3 region has the DNA TGTGCCAGTAACCCAGCGGGAGGGGTTGGGACCGGGGAGCTGTTTTTT. It codes for CASNPAGGVGTGELFF.

The chain is built from TRBV5-1 and TRBJ1-1, with D uncertain. CDR1 is SGHRS and CDR2 is YFSETQ in the germline V gene. V was shortened by 6 bases and J by 4 bases, with 16 bases between the two germline ends. This CDR3 comprises 14 residues. The CDR3 region is CASTLDLGSTEAFF. The CDR3 DNA sequence: TGCGCCAGCACCCTCGACCTGGGCAGCACTGAAGCTTTCTTT.

The V and J genes are TRBV5-4 and TRBJ2-3; TRBD2 matches at 10 bases. With V trimmed by 2 bases and J by 5 bases, 5 bases remained unmatched. The V gene's germline CDR1 is SGHNT and CDR2 YYREEE (reference sequence). The CDR3 consists of 15 residues. The CDR3 is CASSLAGGHQDTQYF. The DNA of the CDR3 is TGTGCCAGCAGCTTAGCGGGGGGGCATCAAGATACGCAGTATTTT.

The rearrangement uses TRBV28 and TRBJ1-5, with D possibly matching TRBD1 (6 bases). Trimming took 7 bases from V and 4 from J, leaving 20 bases between them. This CDR3 is built from 16 residues. Germline V CDR1 and CDR2: MDHEN, SYDVKM. The chain's CDR3 is CASKTGSFAPNQPQHF. CDR3 in DNA: TGTGCCAGCAAAACAGGGTCATTTGCCCCTAATCAGCCCCAGCATTTT.

The chain is built from TRBV5-1 and TRBJ2-7; perhaps TRBD2 as D (7 bases). Germline lookup yields CDR1 SGHRS and CDR2 YFSETQ. Trimming removed 0 bases at V and 3 bases at J, with 13 bases between. This CDR3 spans 15 amino acids. The CDR3 spells CASSLGGGTIYEQYF. DNA for the CDR3: TGCGCCAGCAGCTTGGGGGGGGGCACGATCTACGAGCAGTACTTC.

The chain recombines TRBV6-5 with TRBJ2-7; a weak D match, TRBD1 (5 bases). Trimming stripped 2 bases from V and 3 bases from J, with 11 bases between. The CDR3 has 14 amino acids. CDR1 and CDR2 (germline): MNHEY, SVGAGI. The CDR3 DNA follows: TGTGCCAGCAGTTACCCTCAGGGTATCTACGAGCAGTACTTC. It yields the protein CASSYPQGIYEQYF.